This TCR beta chain was recovered during a study of blood T cell repertoires in COVID-19. Study-level information: Acute-phase and convalescent COVID-19 samples originated in the United States, Italy and Spain. In each case, the material was cDNA or gDNA derived from T cells, B-cell-depleted T cells, or PBMCs.

From germline, CDR1 is GTSNPN and CDR2 SVGIG (reference sequence). CDR3 length equals 16 residues. V lost 6 bases to trimming and J lost 1 base; unmatched junction nucleotides: 11. Source study methods: Nucleated cell number was recorded as an estimate derived from reference gene primer amplification. The table came from immunoSEQ multiplex PCR; TCRdb's copy has only in-frame clones and leaves some out. Clonal size and the V and J genes are those of that table, whereas D and trimming came from the DNA. There are around 130,000 clones in the sample; approximately 88% occur only once, and around 1.4% lies in the top ten.

This sequence originates from a man aged 60-69 years with acute or convalescent COVID-19. The chain couples TRBV30 to TRBJ2-3; 9 positions agree with TRBD2. The specimen was peripheral blood. The CDR3 region is CACAPGAGGGTDTQYF. The CDR3, as DNA: TGTGCCTGTGCCCCTGGGGCGGGGGGGGGCACAGATACGCAGTATTTT.